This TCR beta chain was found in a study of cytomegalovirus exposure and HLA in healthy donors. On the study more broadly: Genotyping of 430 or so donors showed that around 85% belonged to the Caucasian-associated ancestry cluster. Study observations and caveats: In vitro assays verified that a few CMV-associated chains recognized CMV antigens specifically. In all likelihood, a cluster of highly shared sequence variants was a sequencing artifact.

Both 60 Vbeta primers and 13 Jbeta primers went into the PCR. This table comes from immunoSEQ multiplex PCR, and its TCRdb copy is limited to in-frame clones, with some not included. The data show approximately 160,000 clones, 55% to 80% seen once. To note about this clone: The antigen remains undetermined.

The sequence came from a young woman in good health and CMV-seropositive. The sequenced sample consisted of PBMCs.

This CDR3 is CASRDRLMNEQFF. DNA for the CDR3: TGTGCCAGCAGGGACAGGCTGATGAATGAGCAGTTCTTC. The J gene is TRBJ2-1, the V gene TRBV6-1; 7 positions match TRBD1. The ends lost 6 bases at V and 7 bases at J; junction bases unmatched: 6. CDR3 size: 13 residues. CDR1 MNHNS and CDR2 SASEGT come from the germline V gene.